This TCR beta chain appears in the sequencing data of a study of identical twins. The V and J ends lost 2 bases and 9 bases respectively, with 2 bases between them. CDR1 is SGHTA and CDR2 is FQGNSA in the germline V gene. This CDR3 region has 10 residues. This clonotype was counted only a few times. A universal primer site was incorporated via template switching, and the cDNA contained unique molecular identifiers. TCRdb itself ran the 5' RACE reads through MiXCR, one entry per CDR3 protein. Among about 530,000 distinct CDR3 sequences listed, around 20% were seen once. These same data were also listed under a study on yellow fever vaccine responses in identical twins.

The chain joins TRBV7-2 to TRBJ2-1, with D unresolved. This sequence originates from a woman younger than 30 in good health. The specimen sequenced was CD4+ T cells sorted from blood. The CDR3 spells CASSLSEQFF. CDR3 bases: TGTGCCAGCAGCTTATCTGAGCAGTTCTTC.